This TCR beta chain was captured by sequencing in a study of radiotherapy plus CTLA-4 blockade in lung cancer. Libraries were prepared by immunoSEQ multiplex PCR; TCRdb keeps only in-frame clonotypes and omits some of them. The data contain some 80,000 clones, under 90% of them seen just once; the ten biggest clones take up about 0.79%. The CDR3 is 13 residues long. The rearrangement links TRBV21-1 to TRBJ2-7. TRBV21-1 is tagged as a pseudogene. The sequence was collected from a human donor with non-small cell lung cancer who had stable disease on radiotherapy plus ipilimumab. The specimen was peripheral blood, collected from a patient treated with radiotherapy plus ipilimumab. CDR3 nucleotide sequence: TGTGCCAGCACGATGGGGGTCCCCAACGAGCAGTACTTC. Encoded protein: CASTMGVPNEQYF.